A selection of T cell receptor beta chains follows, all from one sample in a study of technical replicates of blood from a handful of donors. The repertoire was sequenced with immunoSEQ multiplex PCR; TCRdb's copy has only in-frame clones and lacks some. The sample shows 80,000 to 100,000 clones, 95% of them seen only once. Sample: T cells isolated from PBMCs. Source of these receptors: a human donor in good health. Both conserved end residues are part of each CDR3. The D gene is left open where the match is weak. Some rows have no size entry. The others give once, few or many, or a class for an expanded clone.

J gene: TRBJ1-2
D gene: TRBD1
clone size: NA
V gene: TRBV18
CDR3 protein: CASSPGQAWGYTF
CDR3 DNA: TGTGCCAGCTCACCGGGACAGGCCTGGGGCTACACCTTC

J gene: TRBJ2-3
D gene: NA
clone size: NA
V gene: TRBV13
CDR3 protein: CASSPGGTDTQYF
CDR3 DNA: TGTGCCAGCAGCCCTGGCGGGACAGATACGCAGTATTTT

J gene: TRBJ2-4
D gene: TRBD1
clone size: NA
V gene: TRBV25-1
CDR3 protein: CASSGIAGGELIQYF
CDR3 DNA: TGTGCCAGCAGTGGTATTGCAGGGGGCGAGCTCATTCAGTACTTC

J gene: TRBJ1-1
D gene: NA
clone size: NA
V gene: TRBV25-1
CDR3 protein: CASSDHPAMNTEAFF
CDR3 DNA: TGTGCCAGCAGTGACCACCCCGCTATGAACACTGAAGCTTTCTTT

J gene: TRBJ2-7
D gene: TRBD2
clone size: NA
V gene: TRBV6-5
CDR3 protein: CASSGTSGSSYEQYF
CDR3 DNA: TGTGCCAGCAGCGGGACTAGCGGGTCTTCCTACGAGCAGTACTTC

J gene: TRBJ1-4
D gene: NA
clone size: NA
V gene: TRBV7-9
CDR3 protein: CASSHILDRLNEKLFF
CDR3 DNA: TGTGCCAGCAGCCATATATTGGACAGACTTAATGAAAAACTGTTTTTT

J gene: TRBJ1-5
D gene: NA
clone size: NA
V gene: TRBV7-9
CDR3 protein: CASSSEKEGQPQHF
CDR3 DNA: TGTGCCAGCAGCTCGGAGAAGGAGGGCCAGCCCCAGCATTTT

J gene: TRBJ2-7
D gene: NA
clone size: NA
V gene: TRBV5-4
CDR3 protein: CASKEGAAYEQYF
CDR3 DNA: TGTGCCAGTAAAGAAGGGGCCGCCTACGAGCAGTACTTC

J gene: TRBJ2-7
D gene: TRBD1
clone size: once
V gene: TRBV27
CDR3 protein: CASSLGGQGGEQYF
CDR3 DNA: TGTGCCAGCAGTTTAGGGGGACAGGGCGGCGAGCAGTACTTC

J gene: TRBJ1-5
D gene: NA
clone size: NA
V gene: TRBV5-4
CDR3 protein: CASSLSGGHQPQHF
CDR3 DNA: TGTGCCAGCAGCTTATCCGGAGGTCATCAGCCCCAGCATTTT

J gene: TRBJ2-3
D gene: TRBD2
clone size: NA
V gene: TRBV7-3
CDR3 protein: CASSLLAGGSTDTQYF
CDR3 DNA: TGTGCCAGCAGCTTACTAGCGGGGGGAAGCACAGATACGCAGTATTTT

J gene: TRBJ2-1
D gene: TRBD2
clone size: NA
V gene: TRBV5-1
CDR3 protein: CASSLLSGGGSYNEQFF
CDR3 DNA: TGCGCCAGCAGCTTGCTTAGCGGGGGAGGATCCTACAATGAGCAGTTCTTC

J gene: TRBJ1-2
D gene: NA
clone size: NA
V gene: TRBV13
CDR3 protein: CASSFGAYGYTF
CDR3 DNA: TGTGCCAGCAGCTTTGGGGCCTATGGCTACACCTTC

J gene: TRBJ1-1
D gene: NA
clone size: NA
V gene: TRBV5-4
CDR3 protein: CASSSGTRNTEAFF
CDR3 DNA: TGTGCCAGCAGCTCCGGGACACGGAACACTGAAGCTTTCTTT

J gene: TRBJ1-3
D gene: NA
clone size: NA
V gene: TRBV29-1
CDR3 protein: CSATQGVGTFSGNTIYF
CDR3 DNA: TGCAGCGCTACACAGGGAGTAGGTACTTTCTCTGGAAACACCATATATTTT

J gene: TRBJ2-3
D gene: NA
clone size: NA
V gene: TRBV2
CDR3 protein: CASSPAGQTDTQYF
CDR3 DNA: TGTGCCAGCAGCCCCGCGGGGCAGACAGATACGCAGTATTTT

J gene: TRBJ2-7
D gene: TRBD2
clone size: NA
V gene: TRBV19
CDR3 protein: CASSNTGTSFSYEQYF
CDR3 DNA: TGTGCCAGTAGTAATACCGGGACTAGCTTCTCCTACGAGCAGTACTTC

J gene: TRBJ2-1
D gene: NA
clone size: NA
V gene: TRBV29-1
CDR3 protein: CSGSRGGGFRDNEQFF
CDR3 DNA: TGCAGCGGTTCCCGAGGCGGGGGCTTTCGGGACAATGAGCAGTTCTTC

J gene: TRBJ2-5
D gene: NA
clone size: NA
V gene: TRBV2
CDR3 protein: CASRQDQETQYF
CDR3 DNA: TGTGCCAGCAGGCAGGACCAAGAGACCCAGTACTTC

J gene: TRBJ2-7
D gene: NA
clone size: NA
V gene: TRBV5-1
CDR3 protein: CASSLAGNSYEQYF
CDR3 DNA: TGCGCCAGCAGCTTGGCGGGGAACTCTTACGAGCAGTACTTC

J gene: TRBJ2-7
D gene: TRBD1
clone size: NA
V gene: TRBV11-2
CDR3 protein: CASSLWPTGTGGGEQYF
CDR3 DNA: TGTGCCAGCAGCTTATGGCCGACAGGGACAGGGGGCGGCGAGCAGTACTTC

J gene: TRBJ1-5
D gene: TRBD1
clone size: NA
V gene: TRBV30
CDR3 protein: CAWSLGTGNQPQHF
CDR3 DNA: TGTGCCTGGAGTCTAGGGACAGGGAATCAGCCCCAGCATTTT

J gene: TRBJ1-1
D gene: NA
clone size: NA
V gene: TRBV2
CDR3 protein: CASRWRGSTEAFF
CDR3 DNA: TGTGCCAGCAGATGGAGGGGAAGCACTGAAGCTTTCTTT

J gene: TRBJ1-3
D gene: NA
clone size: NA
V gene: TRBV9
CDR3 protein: CASSAGGAGNTIYF
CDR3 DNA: TGTGCCAGCAGCGCAGGCGGGGCTGGAAACACCATATATTTT

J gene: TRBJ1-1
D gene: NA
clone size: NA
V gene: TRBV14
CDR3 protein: CASSQVQGVGAFF
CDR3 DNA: TGTGCCAGCAGCCAAGTTCAAGGGGTTGGAGCTTTCTTT

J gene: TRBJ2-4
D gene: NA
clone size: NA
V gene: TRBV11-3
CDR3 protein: CASSPRDPQGGNIQYF
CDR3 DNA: TGTGCCAGCAGCCCCCGGGACCCCCAGGGGGGAAACATTCAGTACTTC